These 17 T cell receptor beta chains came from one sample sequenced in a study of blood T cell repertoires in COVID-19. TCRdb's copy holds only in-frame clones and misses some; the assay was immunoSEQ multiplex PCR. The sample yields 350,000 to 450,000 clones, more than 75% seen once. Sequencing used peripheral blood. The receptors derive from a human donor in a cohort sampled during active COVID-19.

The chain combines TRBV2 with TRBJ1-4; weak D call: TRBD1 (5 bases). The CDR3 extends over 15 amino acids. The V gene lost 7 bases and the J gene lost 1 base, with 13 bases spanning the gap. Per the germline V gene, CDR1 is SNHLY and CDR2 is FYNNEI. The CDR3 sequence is CASTRVRETNEKLFF. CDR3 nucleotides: TGTGCCAGCACAAGGGTCAGGGAAACTAATGAAAAACTGTTTTTT. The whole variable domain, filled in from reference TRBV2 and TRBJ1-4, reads EPEVTQTPSHQVTQMGQEVILRCVPISNHLYFYWYRQILGQKVEFLVSFYNNEISEKSEIFDDQFSVERPDGSNFTLKIRSTKLEDSAMYFCASTRVRETNEKLFFGSGTQLSVL.

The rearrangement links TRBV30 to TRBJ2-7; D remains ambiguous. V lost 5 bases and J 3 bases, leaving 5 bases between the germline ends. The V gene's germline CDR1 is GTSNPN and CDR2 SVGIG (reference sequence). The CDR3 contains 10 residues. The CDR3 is CAWGYYEQYF. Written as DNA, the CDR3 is TGTGCCTGGGGCTACTACGAGCAGTACTTC.

CDR3 sequence (DNA): TGCGCCAGCAGCTTGGGATCCGCGCGGGAGGGAGAGACCCAGTACTTC. It specifies CASSLGSAREGETQYF. The chain links TRBV5-1 to TRBJ2-5, with 9 bases that match TRBD2. The junction had 7 bases not matched to a gene; V was cut back by 0 bases and J by 4 bases. The germline V gene encodes CDR1 SGHRS and CDR2 YFSETQ. This CDR3 has 16 amino acids.

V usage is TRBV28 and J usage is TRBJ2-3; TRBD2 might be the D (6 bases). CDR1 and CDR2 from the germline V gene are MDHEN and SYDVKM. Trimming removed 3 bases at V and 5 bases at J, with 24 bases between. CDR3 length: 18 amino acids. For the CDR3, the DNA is TGTGCCAGCAGTTTCTCGGGGACTGGTCGTAGGACTCGAGATACGCAGTATTTT. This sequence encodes CASSFSGTGRRTRDTQYF. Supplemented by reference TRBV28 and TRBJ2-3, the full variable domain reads DVKVTQSSRYLVKRTGEKVFLECVQDMDHENMFWYRQDPGLGLRLIYFSYDVKMKEKGDIPEGYSVSREKKERFSLILESASTNQTSMYLCASSFSGTGRRTRDTQYFGPGTRLTVL.

The DNA of the CDR3 is TGTGCCAGCAGCGTAGGGGCTAGCGGAAAAGAGACCCAGTACTTC. Protein: CASSVGASGKETQYF. The V call is TRBV9, the J call TRBJ2-5, with 7 bases lining up with TRBD2. J gave up 3 bases and V 0 bases, and 5 bases lay outside the gene matches. This CDR3 comprises 15 residues. Germline V gene lookup returns CDR1 SGDLS and CDR2 YYNGEE.

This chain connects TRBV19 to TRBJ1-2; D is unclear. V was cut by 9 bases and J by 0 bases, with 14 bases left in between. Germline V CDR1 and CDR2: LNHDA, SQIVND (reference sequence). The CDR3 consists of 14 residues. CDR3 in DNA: TGTGCCAGCCAGATTAACGCCGCTAACTATGGCTACACCTTC. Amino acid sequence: CASQINAANYGYTF. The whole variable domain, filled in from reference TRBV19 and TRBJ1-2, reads DGGITQSPKYLFRKEGQNVTLSCEQNLNHDAMYWYRQDPGQGLRLIYYSQIVNDFQKGDIAEGYSVSREKKESFPLTVTSAQKNPTAFYLCASQINAANYGYTFGSGTRLTVV.

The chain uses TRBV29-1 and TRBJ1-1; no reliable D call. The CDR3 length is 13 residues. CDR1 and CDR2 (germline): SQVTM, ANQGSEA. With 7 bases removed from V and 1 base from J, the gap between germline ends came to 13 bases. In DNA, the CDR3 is TGCAGCGCCGCTCGTGGCGGGAACACTGAAGCTTTCTTT. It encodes CSAARGGNTEAFF.

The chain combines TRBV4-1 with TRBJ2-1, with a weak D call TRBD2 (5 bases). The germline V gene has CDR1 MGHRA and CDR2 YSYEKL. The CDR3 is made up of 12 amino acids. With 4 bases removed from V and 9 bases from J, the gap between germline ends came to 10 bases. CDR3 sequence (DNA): TGCGCCAGCAGCCCCACCCGGGGTGAGCAGTTCTTC. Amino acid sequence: CASSPTRGEQFF.

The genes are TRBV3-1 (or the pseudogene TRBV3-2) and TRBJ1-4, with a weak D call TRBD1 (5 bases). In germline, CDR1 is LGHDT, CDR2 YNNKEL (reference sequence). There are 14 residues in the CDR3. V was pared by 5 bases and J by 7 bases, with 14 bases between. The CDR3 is CASSRRGIGEKLFF. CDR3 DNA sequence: TGTGCCAGCAGCAGAAGGGGTATCGGTGAAAAACTGTTTTTT.

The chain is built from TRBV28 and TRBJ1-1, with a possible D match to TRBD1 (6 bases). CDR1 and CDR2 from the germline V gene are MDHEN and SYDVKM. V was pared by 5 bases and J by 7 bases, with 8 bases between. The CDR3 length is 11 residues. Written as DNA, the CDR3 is TGTGCCAGCAGTATGGACAGTGAAGCTTTCTTT. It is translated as CASSMDSEAFF.

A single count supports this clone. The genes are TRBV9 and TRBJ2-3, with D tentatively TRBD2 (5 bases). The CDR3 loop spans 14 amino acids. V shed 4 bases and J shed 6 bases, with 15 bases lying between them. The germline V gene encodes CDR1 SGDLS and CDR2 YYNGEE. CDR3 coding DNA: TGTGCCAGCAGCCCCCTTACAGCGGCGGATACGCAGTATTTT. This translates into CASSPLTAADTQYF.

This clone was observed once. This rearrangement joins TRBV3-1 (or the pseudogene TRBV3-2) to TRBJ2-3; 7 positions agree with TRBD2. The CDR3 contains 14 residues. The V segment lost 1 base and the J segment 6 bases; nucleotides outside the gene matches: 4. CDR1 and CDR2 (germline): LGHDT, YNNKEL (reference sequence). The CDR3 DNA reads TGTGCCAGCAGCCAAGGTACTAGCGCCGATACGCAGTATTTT. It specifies CASSQGTSADTQYF.

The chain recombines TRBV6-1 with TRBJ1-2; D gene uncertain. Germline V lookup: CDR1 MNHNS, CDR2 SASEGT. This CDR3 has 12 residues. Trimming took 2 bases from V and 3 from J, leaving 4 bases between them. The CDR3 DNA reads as TGTGCCAGCAGTGAAAAGCACTATGGCTACACCTTC. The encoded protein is CASSEKHYGYTF.

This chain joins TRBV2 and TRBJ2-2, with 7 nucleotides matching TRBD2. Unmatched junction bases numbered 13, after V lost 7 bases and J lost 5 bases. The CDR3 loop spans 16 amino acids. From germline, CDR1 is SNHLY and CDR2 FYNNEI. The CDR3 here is CASTEGERGLTGELFF. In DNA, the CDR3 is TGTGCCAGCACCGAAGGCGAGCGGGGCCTAACCGGGGAGCTGTTTTTT. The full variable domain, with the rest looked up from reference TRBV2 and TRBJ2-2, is EPEVTQTPSHQVTQMGQEVILRCVPISNHLYFYWYRQILGQKVEFLVSFYNNEISEKSEIFDDQFSVERPDGSNFTLKIRSTKLEDSAMYFCASTEGERGLTGELFFGEGSRLTVL.

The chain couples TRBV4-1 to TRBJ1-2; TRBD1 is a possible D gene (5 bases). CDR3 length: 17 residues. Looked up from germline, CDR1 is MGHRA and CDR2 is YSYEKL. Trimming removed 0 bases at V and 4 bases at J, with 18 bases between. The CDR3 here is CASSQEMVTGPFYGYTF. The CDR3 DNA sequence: TGCGCCAGCAGCCAAGAGATGGTTACAGGCCCCTTCTATGGCTACACCTTC.

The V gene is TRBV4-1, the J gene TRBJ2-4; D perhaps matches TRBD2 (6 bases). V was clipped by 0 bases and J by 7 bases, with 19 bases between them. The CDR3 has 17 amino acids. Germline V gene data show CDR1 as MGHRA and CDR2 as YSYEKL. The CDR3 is CASSQDTGRSGGNIQYF. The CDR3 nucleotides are TGCGCCAGCAGCCAAGATACGGGACGGAGCGGAGGGAACATTCAGTACTTC.

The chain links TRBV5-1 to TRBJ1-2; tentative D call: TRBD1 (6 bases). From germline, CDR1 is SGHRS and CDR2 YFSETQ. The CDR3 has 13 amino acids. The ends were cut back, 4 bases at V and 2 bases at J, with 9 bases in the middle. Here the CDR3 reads CASSRTGNYGYTF. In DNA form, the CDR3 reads TGCGCCAGCAGCCGCACAGGGAACTATGGCTACACCTTC. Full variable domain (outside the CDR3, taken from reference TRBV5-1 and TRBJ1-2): KAGVTQTPRYLIKTRGQQVTLSCSPISGHRSVSWYQQTPGQGLQFLFEYFSETQRNKGNFPGRFSGRQFSNSRSEMNVSTLELGDSALYLCASSRTGNYGYTFGSGTRLTVV.